These 8 T cell receptor beta chains share one sample of origin, sequenced in a study of shared clonotypes between healthy human individuals. Method: immunoSEQ multiplex PCR; TCRdb's copy keeps in-frame clones and lacks some. The profile shows about 960,000 clones, over 60% of them singletons. Sample: memory CD4+ T cells sorted from blood. As to subset: CD45RA-negative fraction. All receptors come from a man aged 18 to 35 in good health.

The chain combines TRBV7-2 with TRBJ2-4, with D unresolved. The CDR3 totals 13 residues. From germline, CDR1 is SGHTA and CDR2 FQGNSA. With 1 base removed from V and 6 bases from J, the gap between germline ends came to 7 bases. The CDR3 nucleotides are TGTGCCAGCAGCTTAGGCGTGATAAACATTCAGTACTTC. Translation gives CASSLGVINIQYF.

The chain uses TRBV6-6 and TRBJ1-3; 8 nucleotides agree with TRBD1. Looked up from germline, CDR1 is MNHNY and CDR2 is SVGAGI (reference sequence). The CDR3 length is 14 residues. V was pared by 6 bases and J by 4 bases, with 5 bases of the junction left unmatched. The CDR3: CASRAGGGGNTIYF. The DNA of the CDR3 is TGTGCCAGCAGGGCAGGGGGCGGAGGAAACACCATATATTTT.

This sequence joins TRBV30 and TRBJ1-1; 9 bases match TRBD1. Trimming cost V 2 bases and J 12 bases; bases outside gene matches: 13. This CDR3 region has 14 residues. CDR1 is GTSNPN and CDR2 is SVGIG in the germline V gene (reference sequence). The DNA for the CDR3 is TGTGCCTGGAGTACCGGGACAGGGCAAAATCCACCTTTCTTT. Translating gives CAWSTGTGQNPPFF.

V gene TRBV18 combines with J gene TRBJ2-3; 9 bases line up with TRBD1. V shed 3 bases, J shed 4 bases, and the junction held 11 bases outside the gene matches. The CDR3 covers 17 residues. Germline CDR1 is KGHSH and CDR2 is LQKENI. DNA for the CDR3: TGTGCCAGCTCACCTCCTACAGGGGGCGCAGGAGCAGATACGCAGTATTTT. Its protein is CASSPPTGGAGADTQYF.

This clone appeared a few times. The V call is TRBV27, the J call TRBJ2-7; 8 bases line up with TRBD2. This CDR3 spans 15 amino acids. Germline V lookup: CDR1 MNHEY, CDR2 SMNVEV (reference sequence). V was pared by 5 bases and J by 3 bases, with 9 bases of the junction left unmatched. The CDR3 coding sequence is TGTGCCAGCAGTAGAAGACTAGCGCTATACTACGAGCAGTACTTC. Residues: CASSRRLALYYEQYF.

The CDR3 loop is CAISLDRDNSPLHF. The CDR3 nucleotides are TGTGCCATCAGTTTGGACAGGGATAATTCACCCCTCCACTTT. The J gene is TRBJ1-6, the V gene TRBV10-3; 8 nucleotides line up with TRBD1. V dropped 5 bases and J dropped 5; count of bases not matched to a gene: 2. Germline V gives CDR1 ENHRY, CDR2 SYGVKD. The CDR3 runs to 14 residues.

In nucleotides, the CDR3 is TGTGCCTGGAGTTCCCGGGACAGGGGGACCACGAACACTGAAGCTTTCTTT. Translating it yields CAWSSRDRGTTNTEAFF. The V call is TRBV30, the J call TRBJ1-1; 11 nucleotides agree with TRBD1. The V gene end was trimmed by 2 bases and the J gene end by 1 base; junction bases not matched to a gene: 9. The CDR3 covers 17 residues. Looked up from germline, CDR1 is GTSNPN and CDR2 is SVGIG (reference sequence).

The chain uses TRBV27 and TRBJ1-1, with no clear D. Germline lookup yields CDR1 MNHEY and CDR2 SMNVEV (reference sequence). The length of the CDR3 is 13 residues. Trimming shortened V by 6 bases and J by 2 bases, and 10 bases separated the two germline ends. CDR3 nucleotides: TGTGCCAGCAGCCAGTCCTTTAACACTGAAGCTTTCTTT. Protein: CASSQSFNTEAFF.